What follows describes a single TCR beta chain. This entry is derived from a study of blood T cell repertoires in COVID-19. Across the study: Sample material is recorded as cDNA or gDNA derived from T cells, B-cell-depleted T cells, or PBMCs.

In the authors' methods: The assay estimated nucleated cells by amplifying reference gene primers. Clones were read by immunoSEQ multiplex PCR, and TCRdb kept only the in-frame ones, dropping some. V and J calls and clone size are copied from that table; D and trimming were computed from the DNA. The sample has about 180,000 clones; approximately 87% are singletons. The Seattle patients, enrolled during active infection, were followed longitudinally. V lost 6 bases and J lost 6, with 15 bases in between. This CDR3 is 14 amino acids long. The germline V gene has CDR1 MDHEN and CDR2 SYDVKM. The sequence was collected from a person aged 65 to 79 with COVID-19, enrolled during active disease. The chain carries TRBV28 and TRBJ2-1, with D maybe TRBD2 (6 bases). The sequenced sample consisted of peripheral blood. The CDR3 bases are TGTGCCAGCAGGGAACTAGCAAATTCCAATGAGCAGTTCTTC. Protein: CASRELANSNEQFF.